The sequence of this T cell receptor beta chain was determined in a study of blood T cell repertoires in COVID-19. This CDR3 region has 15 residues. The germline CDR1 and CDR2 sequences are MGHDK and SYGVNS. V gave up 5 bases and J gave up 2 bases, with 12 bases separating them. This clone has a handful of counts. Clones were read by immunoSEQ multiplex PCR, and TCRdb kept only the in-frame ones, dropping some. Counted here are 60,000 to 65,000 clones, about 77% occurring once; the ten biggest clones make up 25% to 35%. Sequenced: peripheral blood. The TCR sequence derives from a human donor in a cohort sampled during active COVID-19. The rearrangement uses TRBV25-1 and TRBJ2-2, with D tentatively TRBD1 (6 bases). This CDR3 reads CASSTRTENTGELFF. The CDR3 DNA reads TGTGCCAGCAGTACCCGGACAGAAAACACCGGGGAGCTGTTTTTT.